One and the same sample provided the 30 T cell receptor beta chains below, sequenced in a study of blood T cell repertoires in COVID-19. The table came from immunoSEQ multiplex PCR; TCRdb's copy has only in-frame clones and leaves some out. The data hold 130,000 or so clones, with 88% observed a single time. Sequenced material: peripheral blood. The receptors here all came from a human donor with COVID-19, enrolled during active disease. The donor label of this sample is uncertain.

V gene TRBV6-1 combines with J gene TRBJ1-5, with 9 bases aligning to TRBD1. Germline CDR1 reads MNHNS; CDR2 reads SASEGT. This CDR3 has 16 residues. J lost 6 bases, V lost 2 bases, and 8 bases had no gene match. The CDR3 DNA reads TGTGCCAGCAGTGAACCAGGGACAGGGAGGGGTCAGCCCCAGCATTTT. It translates to CASSEPGTGRGQPQHF.

This clone appeared many times. This rearrangement joins TRBV6-5 to TRBJ2-5; 8 nucleotides match TRBD1. V shed 8 bases and J 5 bases; nucleotides not matched to a gene: 7. The CDR3 spans 13 residues. Germline V gene lookup returns CDR1 MNHEY and CDR2 SVGAGI. As DNA, the CDR3 is TGTGCCAGCTCTGTCAACAGGGGGGAGACCCAGTACTTC. It encodes CASSVNRGETQYF.

The V and J genes are TRBV19 and TRBJ1-1, with TRBD1 as a possible D gene (5 bases). The germline V gene encodes CDR1 LNHDA and CDR2 SQIVND (reference sequence). The CDR3 runs to 12 residues. The ends were cut back, 8 bases at V and 4 bases at J, with 11 bases in the middle. The CDR3: CASSVGLTEAFF. CDR3 coding DNA: TGTGCCAGTTCGGTGGGGCTCACTGAAGCTTTCTTT.

The chain combines TRBV9 with TRBJ1-3; D uncertain. Deletions cut 3 bases from V and 0 bases from J, with 10 bases between. CDR3 size: 15 residues. Germline CDR1 and CDR2: SGDLS and YYNGEE. CDR3 in DNA: TGTGCCAGCAGCGCAGCGGTCAGCTCTGGAAACACCATATATTTT. Its translation: CASSAAVSSGNTIYF.

V is TRBV7-6 and J is TRBJ2-7; 8 bases map to TRBD2. The germline V gene encodes CDR1 SGHVS and CDR2 FNYEAQ. CDR3 size: 13 residues. Trimming removed 5 bases from V and 3 bases from J; junction bases left unmatched: 3. The CDR3 sequence is CASSPTSGYEQYF. CDR3 DNA: TGTGCCAGCAGCCCAACTAGCGGCTACGAGCAGTACTTC.

The rearrangement uses TRBV10-3 and TRBJ1-1; 11 bases are a match to TRBD1. V was clipped by 6 bases and J by 5 bases; unmatched bases: 5. The length of the CDR3 is 14 residues. CDR1 and CDR2 (germline): ENHRY, SYGVKD. The CDR3 is CAIRAGQGATEAFF. The CDR3 coding sequence is TGTGCCATCAGGGCAGGACAGGGGGCGACTGAAGCTTTCTTT.

The rearrangement uses TRBV5-5 and TRBJ1-3; 9 positions agree with TRBD1. The CDR3 contains 14 residues. Germline CDR1 is SGHKS and CDR2 is YYEKEE (reference sequence). The junction had 1 base not matched to a gene; V was cut back by 2 bases and J by 4 bases. CDR3 region: CASSLQGAGNTIYF. CDR3 nucleotides: TGTGCCAGCAGCTTACAGGGGGCGGGAAACACCATATATTTT.

This chain connects TRBV5-1 to TRBJ2-5, with TRBD1 matching over 8 bases. The CDR3 is 14 residues long. With 2 bases clipped from V and 5 bases from J, the junction kept 5 bases outside the gene matches. Per the germline V gene, CDR1 is SGHRS and CDR2 is YFSETQ. CDR3 sequence reads: CASSFDRGWETQYF. The CDR3 DNA sequence: TGCGCCAGCAGCTTTGACAGGGGCTGGGAGACCCAGTACTTC.

The chain links TRBV7-2 to TRBJ1-6; no definite D call. CDR1 and CDR2 from the germline V gene are SGHTA and FQGNSA. This CDR3 region has 16 residues. V was shortened by 4 bases and J by 0 bases, with 10 bases between the two germline ends. DNA of the CDR3: TGTGCCAGCAGCTCTACGGGGAGCTCCTATAATTCACCCCTCCACTTT. It codes for CASSSTGSSYNSPLHF.

This clone came up once. V usage is TRBV29-1 and J usage is TRBJ2-1; 9 bases align to TRBD2. Germline V lookup: CDR1 SQVTM, CDR2 ANQGSEA. The CDR3 sequence is 14 residues long. V lost 5 bases, J lost 5 bases, and 7 bases stayed unmatched. The CDR3: CSVKLAGLHNEQFF. CDR3 nucleotide sequence: TGCAGCGTTAAGCTAGCGGGATTACACAATGAGCAGTTCTTC.

This clone was seen a handful of times. V is TRBV3-1 (or the pseudogene TRBV3-2) and J is TRBJ1-6; no clear D. V was cut by 1 base and J by 13 bases, with 17 bases left in between. Germline V gene lookup returns CDR1 LGHDT and CDR2 YNNKEL (reference sequence). The CDR3 consists of 15 residues. The CDR3 sequence: CASSQALDTSRPLHF. The CDR3 DNA is TGTGCCAGCAGCCAAGCTCTCGACACGTCGCGTCCCCTCCACTTT.

This rearrangement joins TRBV9 to TRBJ2-1, with D tentatively TRBD2 (6 bases). The CDR3 is 15 residues long. The ends were cut back, 2 bases at V and 1 base at J, with 10 bases in the middle. In germline, CDR1 is SGDLS, CDR2 YYNGEE. The CDR3: CASSVESGSYNEQFF. The CDR3 nucleotides read TGTGCCAGCAGCGTCGAGAGCGGGTCCTACAATGAGCAGTTCTTC.

The count of this clone is one. The J gene is TRBJ1-1, the V gene TRBV12-3 or TRBV12-4, with TRBD1 as a possible D gene (5 bases). Trimming left V 6 bases short and J 1 base short, with 9 bases between. CDR3 length equals 13 residues. The CDR3: CASRKRGNTEAFF. The CDR3 nucleotides read TGTGCCAGCAGGAAAAGGGGGAACACTGAAGCTTTCTTT.

CDR3 nucleotide sequence: TGTGCCAGCAGCCCCCAAACGGCAGGGACTTACAATGAGCAGTTCTTC. Residues: CASSPQTAGTYNEQFF. The J gene is TRBJ2-1, the V gene TRBV7-3; TRBD2 might be the D (6 bases). Looked up from germline, CDR1 is SGHTA and CDR2 is FQGTGA. CDR3 size: 16 residues. V was pared by 5 bases and J by 4 bases, with 18 bases between.

A single count supports this clone. The V gene is TRBV5-6, the J gene TRBJ1-1, with D unresolved. CDR1 SGHDT and CDR2 YYEEEE come from the germline V gene. With 4 bases removed from V and 11 bases from J, the gap between germline ends came to 18 bases. There are 13 residues in the CDR3. In DNA form, the CDR3 reads TGTGCCAGCAGCCCTCAAGCGGGGTTAGGGGCTTTCTTT. Protein: CASSPQAGLGAFF.

CDR3 sequence: CASSLDRGRPETQYF. In DNA, the CDR3 is TGTGCCAGCAGCTTGGACAGGGGGCGCCCGGAGACCCAGTACTTC. The chain joins TRBV7-6 to TRBJ2-5; 11 nucleotides line up with TRBD1. The germline gives CDR1 SGHVS, CDR2 FNYEAQ. The CDR3 totals 15 residues. V trimming: 3 bases; J trimming: 5 bases; junction bases outside the gene matches: 5.

The rearrangement links TRBV7-9 to TRBJ2-5; 11 bases are shared with TRBD1. The germline V gene has CDR1 SEHNR and CDR2 FQNEAQ (reference sequence). The CDR3 has 17 residues. The J segment lost 1 base and the V segment lost 4 bases, leaving 8 bases of the junction unmatched. CDR3 region: CASSSPSGTGGQETQYF. Here the CDR3 DNA reads TGTGCCAGCAGCTCACCCTCGGGGACAGGGGGCCAAGAGACCCAGTACTTC.

CDR3 in DNA: TGCAGTGCTGGTGACAGGGGAAAAACTGAAGCTTTCTTT. Translated: CSAGDRGKTEAFF. The chain has TRBV20-1 and TRBJ1-1, with 8 bases lining up with TRBD1. The CDR3 has 13 residues. Germline trimming cut 5 bases from V and 5 bases from J; bases unmatched to any gene: 7. CDR1 and CDR2 from the germline V gene are DFQATT and SNEGSKA (reference sequence).

The chain combines TRBV18 with TRBJ1-2; TRBD1 might be the D (5 bases). The length of the CDR3 is 18 residues. Trimming removed 1 base at V and 0 bases at J, with 18 bases between. From germline, CDR1 is KGHSH and CDR2 LQKENI. The CDR3 protein is CASSPLPPKTETNYGYTF. CDR3 in DNA: TGTGCCAGCTCACCACTACCCCCCAAGACAGAGACTAACTATGGCTACACCTTC.

The V call is TRBV2, the J call TRBJ1-2; a possible D gene is TRBD1 (6 bases). Germline values: CDR1 SNHLY, CDR2 FYNNEI. The CDR3 has 15 amino acids. V lost 6 bases and J lost 0, with 14 bases in between. The CDR3 DNA reads TGTGCCAGCAGCCCCGACAGGTACTCTAACTATGGCTACACCTTC. It translates to CASSPDRYSNYGYTF.

The V call is TRBV12-3 or TRBV12-4, the J call TRBJ2-1; D is ambiguous. This CDR3 is built from 13 residues. The ends were cut back, 7 bases at V and 8 bases at J, with 15 bases in the middle. CDR3 protein: CASIKTLGDEQFF. The CDR3 DNA sequence: TGTGCCAGCATCAAGACCCTGGGCGATGAGCAGTTCTTC.

The chain combines TRBV7-3 with TRBJ1-2, with 10 bases matching TRBD1. Germline trimming cut 5 bases from V and 5 bases from J; bases unmatched to any gene: 2. Germline V gives CDR1 SGHTA, CDR2 FQGTGA. The CDR3 covers 13 residues. The CDR3 DNA follows: TGTGCCAGCAGCGAGGGACAGGGGTATGGCTACACCTTC. It encodes CASSEGQGYGYTF.

The chain joins TRBV19 to TRBJ2-7; the match to TRBD1 covers 8 bases. Germline-derived CDR1 and CDR2 are LNHDA and SQIVND (reference sequence). V lost 3 bases and J lost 0; bases outside the gene matches: 1. The CDR3 is made up of 14 amino acids. The CDR3 bases are TGTGCCAGTAGTATGACAGGGGTCTCCTACGAGCAGTACTTC. Its protein is CASSMTGVSYEQYF.

The V gene is TRBV27, the J gene TRBJ1-6, with no clear D. From germline, CDR1 is MNHEY and CDR2 SMNVEV (reference sequence). The CDR3 is 17 residues long. Deletions cut 6 bases from V and 9 bases from J, with 24 bases between. CDR3 sequence: CASSPPLMGRGGSPLHF. In nucleotides, the CDR3 is TGTGCCAGCAGCCCCCCCCTCATGGGAAGAGGAGGTTCACCCCTCCACTTT.

This chain connects TRBV5-1 to TRBJ1-2, with D possibly being TRBD1 (6 bases). This CDR3 region has 16 residues. Trimming removed 3 bases at V and 8 bases at J, with 23 bases between. CDR1 and CDR2 (germline): SGHRS, YFSETQ. DNA of the CDR3: TGCGCCAGCAGCTATGGCCCGCAGGGGTTAAATGAGGGCTACACCTTC. Protein sequence: CASSYGPQGLNEGYTF.

The rearrangement uses TRBV30 and TRBJ1-6, with D perhaps TRBD1 (6 bases). This CDR3 is built from 11 residues. V lost 5 bases, J lost 14 bases, and 13 bases lay in between. In germline, CDR1 is GTSNPN, CDR2 SVGIG (reference sequence). CDR3 nucleotides: TGTGCCTGGGCCGGGGGGCTGGCCCTCCACTTT. This encodes CAWAGGLALHF.

The chain links TRBV6-1 to TRBJ1-1; 9 bases map to TRBD1. Germline V gene data show CDR1 as MNHNS and CDR2 as SASEGT. V was pared by 4 bases and J by 0 bases, with 6 bases of the junction left unmatched. The CDR3 has 16 residues. The CDR3 DNA reads as TGTGCCAGCAGTGTCCCGGGACAGGGTTTGAACACTGAAGCTTTCTTT. Translating it yields CASSVPGQGLNTEAFF.

The CDR3 spells CASSLDRGRGSPLHF. CDR3 DNA sequence: TGTGCCAGCAGCCTCGACAGGGGGCGCGGTTCACCCCTCCACTTT. This rearrangement joins TRBV7-9 to TRBJ1-6, with 10 bases aligning to TRBD1. This CDR3 is 15 amino acids long. Germline V gives CDR1 SEHNR, CDR2 FQNEAQ (reference sequence). The trim removed 5 bases at V and 9 bases at J, leaving 7 bases unmatched.

The gene calls are TRBV5-6 and TRBJ1-3; D gene unclear. The CDR3 covers 17 residues. Germline V lookup: CDR1 SGHDT, CDR2 YYEEEE. Trimming stripped 3 bases from V and 4 bases from J, with 20 bases between. This CDR3 is CASSYSGVWRSGNTIYF. The DNA of the CDR3 is TGTGCCAGCAGCTACAGCGGGGTATGGAGATCGGGAAACACCATATATTTT.

The rearrangement joins TRBV5-1 to TRBJ2-5, with 7 bases that match TRBD1. The CDR3 has 14 residues. Looked up from germline, CDR1 is SGHRS and CDR2 is YFSETQ. After removal of 4 bases from V and 2 bases from J, the junction contained 5 bases not matched to a gene. The CDR3 is CASSVGTAQETQYF. CDR3 DNA: TGCGCCAGCAGCGTCGGGACAGCACAAGAGACCCAGTACTTC.